This TCR beta chain was observed in a study of T cells after yellow fever vaccination. Turning to the study itself: Preparing low-cell-number fractions relied on SMART-Seq v4 Ultra Low Input.

Findings and limits, study-wide: Clonotypes appearing in both CD4 and CD8 compartments existed, and their share was small.

TCR cDNA, made by 5'RACE template switching, carried an added universal primer site and UMIs. In TCRdb, the 5' RACE reads were re-called with MiXCR into one record per CDR3 protein. The data contain roughly 500,000 distinct CDR3 sequences, approximately 21% of them seen just once; the ten biggest clones take up roughly an eighth. A note on this clonotype: As yet, its antigen is unknown.

Per the germline V gene, CDR1 is SGHTA and CDR2 is FQGNSA. V lost 4 bases and J lost 4; bases outside the gene matches: 6. The CDR3 covers 14 residues. This sequence originates from a young man who received the YFV17D yellow fever vaccine. Sequenced here: PBMCs, sampled 15 days after the yellow fever booster vaccination. This sequence joins TRBV7-2 and TRBJ1-1, with TRBD1 identical over 7 bases. The DNA for the CDR3 is TGTGCCAGCAGCTCCGGGGCAGGGGGCACTGAAGCTTTCTTT. Its protein is CASSSGAGGTEAFF.